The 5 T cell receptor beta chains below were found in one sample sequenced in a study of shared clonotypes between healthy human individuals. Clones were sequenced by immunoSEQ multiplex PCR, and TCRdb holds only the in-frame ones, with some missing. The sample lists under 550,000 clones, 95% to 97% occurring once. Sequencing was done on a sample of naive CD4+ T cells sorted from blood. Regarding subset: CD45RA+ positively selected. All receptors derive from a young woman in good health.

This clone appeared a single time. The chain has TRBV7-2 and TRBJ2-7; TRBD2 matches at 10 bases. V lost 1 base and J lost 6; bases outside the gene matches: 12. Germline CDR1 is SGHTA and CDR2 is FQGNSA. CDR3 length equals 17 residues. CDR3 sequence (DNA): TGTGCCAGCAGCTTAGGAGGGGCGAGCGGGAGGGCCGGCGAGCAGTACTTC. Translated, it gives CASSLGGASGRAGEQYF.

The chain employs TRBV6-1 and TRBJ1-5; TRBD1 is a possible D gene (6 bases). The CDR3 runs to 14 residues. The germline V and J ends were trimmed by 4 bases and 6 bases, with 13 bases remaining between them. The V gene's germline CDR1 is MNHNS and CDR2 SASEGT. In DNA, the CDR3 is TGTGCCAGCAGTGCGAGACAGGTGAGTCAGCCCCAGCATTTT. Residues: CASSARQVSQPQHF.

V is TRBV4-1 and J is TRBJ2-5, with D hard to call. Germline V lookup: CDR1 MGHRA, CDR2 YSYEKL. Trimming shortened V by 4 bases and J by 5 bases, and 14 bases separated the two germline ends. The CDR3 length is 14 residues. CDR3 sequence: CASSPLGTLETQYF. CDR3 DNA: TGCGCCAGCAGCCCGCTGGGCACGTTGGAGACCCAGTACTTC.

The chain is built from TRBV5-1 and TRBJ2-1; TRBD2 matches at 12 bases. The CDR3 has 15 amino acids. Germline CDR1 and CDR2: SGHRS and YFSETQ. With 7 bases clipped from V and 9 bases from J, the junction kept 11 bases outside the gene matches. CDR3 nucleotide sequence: TGCGCCAGCCAACCCGCTAGCGGGAGGGCCAGTGAGCAGTTCTTC. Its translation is CASQPASGRASEQFF.

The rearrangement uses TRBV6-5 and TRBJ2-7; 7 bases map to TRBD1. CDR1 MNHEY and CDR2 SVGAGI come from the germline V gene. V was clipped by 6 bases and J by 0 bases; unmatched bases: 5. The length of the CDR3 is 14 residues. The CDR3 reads CASRIRDSSYEQYF. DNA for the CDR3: TGTGCCAGCAGGATCCGGGACAGCTCCTACGAGCAGTACTTC.